This T cell receptor (beta chain) appears in the sequencing data of a study of early T cells in non-severe SARS-CoV-2 infection. Study at large: Alpha and beta chains were unpaired, from unsorted whole-blood bulk RNA.

The V gene end was trimmed by 5 bases and the J gene end by 2 bases; junction bases not matched to a gene: 9. The CDR3 is 16 amino acids. Many counts were recorded for this clonotype. From the 5' RACE reads, TCRdb called clonotypes with MiXCR, one entry per CDR3 protein. The profile shows 20,000 to 30,000 distinct CDR3 sequences, approximately 4.6% of them singletons. The chain couples TRBV12-3 or TRBV12-4 to TRBJ2-3; 8 bases are shared with TRBD2. This clonotype was sampled from an adult who was a healthcare worker with PCR-confirmed SARS-CoV-2 infection or an uninfected control (not recorded which). The material sequenced was whole blood. This CDR3 reads CASSKLPGGDTDTQYF. DNA for the CDR3: TGTGCCAGCAGTAAACTCCCGGGAGGGGACACAGATACGCAGTATTTT.